This T cell receptor beta chain stems from a study of neurological immune-mediated disorders. This clonotype showed up many times. Its specificity is not known. About a million sorted CD4+ or CD8+ T cells made each library. This CDR3 contains 15 residues. Trimming removed 5 bases from V and 7 bases from J, with 19 bases in between. Germline loops: CDR1 SGHDN, CDR2 FVKESK. Study-wide findings and caveats: Among expanded clones, no CDR3 amino acid sequences were shared across subjects, a pattern suggesting private repertoires in all groups. Multiple sclerosis was found to have the least TCR clonal expansion, below healthy controls, and HTLV-1-associated myelopathy the most.

In TCRdb, the 5' RACE reads were re-called with MiXCR into one record per CDR3 protein. The sample lists 40,000 to 55,000 distinct CDR3 sequences; less than 6% were seen once. The chain has TRBV14 and TRBJ2-3; possibly TRBD2 for D (5 bases). The sample consisted of CD4+ T cells from blood. The TCR originated in a woman between 18 and 30 years old with multiple sclerosis. The CDR3: CASSSPLRGPNTQYF. CDR3 nucleotides: TGTGCCAGCAGCTCCCCTCTGAGAGGGCCGAATACGCAGTATTTT. Full variable domain (rest looked up from reference TRBV14 and TRBJ2-3): EAGVTQFPSHSVIEKGQTVTLRCDPISGHDNLYWYRRVMGKEIKFLLHFVKESKQDESGMPNNRFLAERTGGTYSTLKVQPAELEDSGVYFCASSSPLRGPNTQYFGPGTRLTVL.